The 11 T cell receptor beta chains below come from one sample, sequenced in a study of beta chain features in type 1 diabetes. Study-level findings and limits: When Type 1 diabetes patients were examined, their TCRB CDR3s proved moderately but significantly shorter in all four CD4+ subsets.

Investigators reverse transcribed all isolated RNA, so they sequenced expressed TCRB transcripts. Some clones are missing from TCRdb's copy, which holds only in-frame ones; the method was immunoSEQ multiplex PCR. This repertoire shows hundreds of thousands of clones, 10% to 15% found once; its top ten account for about 0.01%. These TCRs are of unknown antigen specificity. The sequenced sample consisted of naive CD4+ T cells from blood. These receptors originate from a woman younger than 35 with type 1 diabetes.

For the CDR3, the DNA is TGCGCCAGCAGCCAAGAGGACAGGGGGCTTAGCTCCTACGAGCAGTACTTC. It yields the protein CASSQEDRGLSSYEQYF. The chain uses TRBV4-3 and TRBJ2-7; TRBD1 agrees at 11 bases. Germline V gives CDR1 LGHNA, CDR2 YSLEER. V was pared by 0 bases and J by 0 bases, with 4 bases of the junction left unmatched. This CDR3 comprises 17 residues.

A few counts support this clone. The CDR3 DNA is TGTGCCAGCAGTTACTCGCCGAGGAACACTGAAGCTTTCTTT. Its translation: CASSYSPRNTEAFF. This chain uses TRBV6-5 with TRBJ1-1; no firm D call. The CDR3 is made up of 14 amino acids. Looked up from germline, CDR1 is MNHEY and CDR2 is SVGAGI. Trimming shortened V by 0 bases and J by 1 base, and 6 bases separated the two germline ends.

This clone showed up just a few times. V and J are TRBV20-1 and TRBJ2-3; D unresolved. Looked up from germline, CDR1 is DFQATT and CDR2 is SNEGSKA (reference sequence). This CDR3 contains 11 residues. V was trimmed by 3 bases and J by 4 bases, leaving 5 bases between them. This CDR3 is CSASSADTQYF. CDR3 in DNA: TGCAGTGCTAGCTCGGCAGATACGCAGTATTTT.

The rearrangement links TRBV28 to TRBJ1-5; TRBD1 aligns across 7 bases. Trimming took 2 bases from V and 0 from J; bases not matched to a gene: 4. This CDR3 has 16 residues. Germline values: CDR1 MDHEN, CDR2 SYDVKM. The CDR3 sequence: CASSLEGQISNQPQHF. CDR3 in DNA: TGTGCCAGCAGTTTAGAGGGACAGATTAGCAATCAGCCCCAGCATTTT.

V and J are TRBV5-6 and TRBJ1-1, with 8 bases fitting TRBD1. V was pared by 4 bases and J by 6 bases, with 5 bases of the junction left unmatched. The CDR3 runs 13 residues. The germline V gene has CDR1 SGHDT and CDR2 YYEEEE. Here the CDR3 reads CASSIGQGAEAFF. The DNA of the CDR3 is TGTGCCAGCAGCATCGGACAGGGAGCTGAAGCTTTCTTT.

This clone has only a few counts. The rearrangement joins TRBV6-5 to TRBJ2-7; 8 nucleotides line up with TRBD1. V gave up 7 bases and J gave up 2 bases; unmatched junction bases: 4. This CDR3 has 13 amino acids. Per germline, CDR1 MNHEY and CDR2 SVGAGI. CDR3 sequence: CASTKTGAYEQYF. CDR3 coding DNA: TGTGCCAGCACCAAGACAGGGGCCTACGAGCAGTACTTC.

This clone came up a few times. This chain connects TRBV13 to TRBJ2-5; D perhaps matches TRBD1 (5 bases). CDR1 is PRHDT and CDR2 is FYEKMQ in the germline V gene (reference sequence). The V gene lost 1 base and the J gene lost 2 bases, with 14 bases spanning the gap. CDR3 length equals 16 residues. CDR3 nucleotide sequence: TGTGCCAGCAGCTTAGATAGGGGTGGAGAACAAGAGACCCAGTACTTC. Protein sequence: CASSLDRGGEQETQYF.

This clone appeared a few times. The chain recombines TRBV5-1 with TRBJ2-5; a possible D gene is TRBD1 (6 bases). The CDR3 is 13 amino acids. V dropped 4 bases and J dropped 2 bases, with 9 bases sitting between them. The germline V gene encodes CDR1 SGHRS and CDR2 YFSETQ. The CDR3 region is CASSVQGQETQYF. CDR3 nucleotides: TGCGCCAGCAGCGTCCAGGGGCAAGAGACCCAGTACTTC.

This clone was seen a few times. The chain recombines TRBV10-3 with TRBJ2-3; TRBD2 matches at 9 bases. This CDR3 is 16 amino acids long. Germline CDR1 reads ENHRY; CDR2 reads SYGVKD. After removal of 4 bases from V and 2 bases from J, the junction contained 7 bases not matched to a gene. The CDR3 DNA is TGTGCCATCAGTGGTCAAGCGGGGGGAGCCACAGATACGCAGTATTTT. Its translation is CAISGQAGGATDTQYF.

This rearrangement joins TRBV10-3 to TRBJ1-5; D possibly corresponds to TRBD1 (6 bases). The CDR3 covers 16 residues. The germline V gene has CDR1 ENHRY and CDR2 SYGVKD. The V gene lost 3 bases and the J gene lost 2 bases, with 14 bases spanning the gap. As DNA, the CDR3 is TGTGCCATCAGTGATAGCAACAGGGCCGGCAATCAGCCCCAGCATTTT. This codes for CAISDSNRAGNQPQHF.

This clone turned up a few times. The V call is TRBV5-1, the J call TRBJ1-1, with D tentatively TRBD1 (6 bases). The CDR3 runs 14 residues. The germline gives CDR1 SGHRS, CDR2 YFSETQ. The V end lost 0 bases, the J end lost 1 base, and 7 bases lay between the germline ends. The CDR3 reads CASSLGGQNTEAFF. Written as DNA, the CDR3 is TGCGCCAGCAGCTTGGGGGGACAGAACACTGAAGCTTTCTTT.